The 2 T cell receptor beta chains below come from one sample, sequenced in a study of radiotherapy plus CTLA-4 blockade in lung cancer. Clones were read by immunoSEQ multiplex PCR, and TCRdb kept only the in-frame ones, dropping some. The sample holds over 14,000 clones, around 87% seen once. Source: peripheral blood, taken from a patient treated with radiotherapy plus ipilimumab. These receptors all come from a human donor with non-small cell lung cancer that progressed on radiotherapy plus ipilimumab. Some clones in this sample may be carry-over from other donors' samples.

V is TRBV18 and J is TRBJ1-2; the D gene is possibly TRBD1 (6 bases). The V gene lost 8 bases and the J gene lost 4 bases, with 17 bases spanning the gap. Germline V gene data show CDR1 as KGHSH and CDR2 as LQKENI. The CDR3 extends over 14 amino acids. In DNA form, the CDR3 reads TGTGCCAGCCCAGCCGGGACAAAAGTCTATGGCTACACCTTC. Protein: CASPAGTKVYGYTF.

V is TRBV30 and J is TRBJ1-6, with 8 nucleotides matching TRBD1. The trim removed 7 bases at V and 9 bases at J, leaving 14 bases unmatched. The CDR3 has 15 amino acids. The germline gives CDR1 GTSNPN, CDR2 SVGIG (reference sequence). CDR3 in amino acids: CAYRTGGEFRSPLHF. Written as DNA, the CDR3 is TGTGCCTACCGAACAGGGGGAGAGTTTCGTTCACCCCTCCACTTT. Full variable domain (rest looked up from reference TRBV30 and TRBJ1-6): SQTIHQWPATLVQPVGSPLSLECTVEGTSNPNLYWYRQAAGRGLQLLFYSVGIGQISSEVPQNLSASRPQDRQFILSSKKLLLSDSGFYLCAYRTGGEFRSPLHFGNGTRLTVT.